This T cell receptor beta chain appears in the sequencing data of a study of human T cells and chemical hapten exposure. Study details: Patients had diphenylcyclopropenone applied to the scalp weekly throughout the approximately 24-week study.

Study findings and constraints: After DPC sensitization, TCRs above 1 in 1000 frequency showed no change.

Original processing methods: A typical sample had some 96,000 TCRs, with about 20,000 to 690,600 overall. TCRdb ran MiXCR on the RACE reads and lists one entry per CDR3 protein. For this entry, the V and J calls and clone size follow TCRdb and not the study's own pipeline. This table holds tens of thousands of distinct CDR3 sequences, under 12% found once. The sample's time point: pre-sensitization, week 0. Treatment described: therapeutic diphenylcyclopropenone sensitization with weekly scalp DPC. Alopecia patients, 18 to 70 years old and DPC-suitable, served as donors. This CDR3 region has 14 residues. Germline V gene lookup returns CDR1 MNHNY and CDR2 SVGAGI (reference sequence). V lost 2 bases and J 3 bases, leaving 10 bases between the germline ends. In this sample, this clonotype turned up a few times. Its antigen is not identified.

The source is a man under 40 with alopecia areata. Some clones in this sample may be carry-over from other donors' samples. The source material was whole blood, sampled in connection with sensitization to the hapten diphenylcyclopropenone (DPC). V and J are TRBV6-6 and TRBJ2-5; D is uncertain. The DNA of the CDR3 is TGTGCCAGCAGTTACATCTTAGAGGAAGAGACCCAGTACTTC. It encodes CASSYILEEETQYF.